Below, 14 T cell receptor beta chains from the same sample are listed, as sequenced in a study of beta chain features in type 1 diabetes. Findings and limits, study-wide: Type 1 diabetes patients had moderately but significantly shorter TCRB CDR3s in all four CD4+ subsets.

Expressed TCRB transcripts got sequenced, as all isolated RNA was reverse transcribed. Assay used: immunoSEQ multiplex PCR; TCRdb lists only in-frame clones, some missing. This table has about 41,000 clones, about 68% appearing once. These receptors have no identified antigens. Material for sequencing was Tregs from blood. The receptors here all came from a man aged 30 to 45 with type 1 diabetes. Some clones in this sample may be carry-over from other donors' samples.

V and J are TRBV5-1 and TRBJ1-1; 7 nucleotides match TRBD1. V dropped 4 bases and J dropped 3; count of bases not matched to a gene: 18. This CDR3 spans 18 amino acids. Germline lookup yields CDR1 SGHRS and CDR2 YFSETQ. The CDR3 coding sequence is TGCGCCAGCAGCCGCGACAGGGCGGGGTTCCTCGGTCACACTGAAGCTTTCTTT. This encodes CASSRDRAGFLGHTEAFF.

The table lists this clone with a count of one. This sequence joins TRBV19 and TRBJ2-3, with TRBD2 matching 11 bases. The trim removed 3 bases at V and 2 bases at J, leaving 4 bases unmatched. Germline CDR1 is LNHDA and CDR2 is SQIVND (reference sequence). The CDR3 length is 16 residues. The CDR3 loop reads CASSMGLAASTDTQYF. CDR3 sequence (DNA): TGTGCCAGTAGTATGGGACTAGCGGCCTCCACAGATACGCAGTATTTT.

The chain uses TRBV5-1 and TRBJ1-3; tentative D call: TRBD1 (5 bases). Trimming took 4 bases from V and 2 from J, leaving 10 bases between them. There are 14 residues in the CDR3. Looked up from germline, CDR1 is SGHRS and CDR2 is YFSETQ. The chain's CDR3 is CASSLGGAGNTIYF. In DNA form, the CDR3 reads TGCGCCAGCAGCCTAGGAGGGGCTGGAAACACCATATATTTT.

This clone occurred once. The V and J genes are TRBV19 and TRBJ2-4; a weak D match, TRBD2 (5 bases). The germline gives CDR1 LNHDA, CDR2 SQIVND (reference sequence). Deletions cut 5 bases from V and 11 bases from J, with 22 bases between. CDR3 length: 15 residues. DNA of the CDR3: TGTGCCAGTAGTCAGCCGTCGCAGCTTTCCGGGGTTCAGTACTTC. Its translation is CASSQPSQLSGVQYF.

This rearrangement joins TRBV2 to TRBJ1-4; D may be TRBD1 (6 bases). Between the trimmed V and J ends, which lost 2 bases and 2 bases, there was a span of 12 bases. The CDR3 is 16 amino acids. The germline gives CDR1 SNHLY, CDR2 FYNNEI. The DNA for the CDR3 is TGTGCCAGCAGTGAAAACGGGGGGGCGACTAATGAAAAACTGTTTTTT. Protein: CASSENGGATNEKLFF.

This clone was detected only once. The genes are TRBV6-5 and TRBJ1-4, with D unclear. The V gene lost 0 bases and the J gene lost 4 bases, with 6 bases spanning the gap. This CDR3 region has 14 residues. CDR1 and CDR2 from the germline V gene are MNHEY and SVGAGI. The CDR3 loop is CASSYSRLNEKLFF. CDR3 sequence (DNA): TGTGCCAGCAGTTACTCGAGACTTAATGAAAAACTGTTTTTT.

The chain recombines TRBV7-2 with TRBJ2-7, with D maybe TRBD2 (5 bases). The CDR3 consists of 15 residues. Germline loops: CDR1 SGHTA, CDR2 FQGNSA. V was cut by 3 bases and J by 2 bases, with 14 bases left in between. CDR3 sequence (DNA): TGTGCCAGCAGCTTCCGCGGACTTGGGCCCTACGAGCAGTACTTC. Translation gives CASSFRGLGPYEQYF.

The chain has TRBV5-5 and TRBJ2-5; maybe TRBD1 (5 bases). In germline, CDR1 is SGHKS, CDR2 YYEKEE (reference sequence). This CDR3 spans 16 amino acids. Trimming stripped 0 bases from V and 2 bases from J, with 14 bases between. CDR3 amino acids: CASSLAPGNLQETQYF. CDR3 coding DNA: TGTGCCAGCAGCTTGGCTCCAGGGAATTTACAAGAGACCCAGTACTTC.

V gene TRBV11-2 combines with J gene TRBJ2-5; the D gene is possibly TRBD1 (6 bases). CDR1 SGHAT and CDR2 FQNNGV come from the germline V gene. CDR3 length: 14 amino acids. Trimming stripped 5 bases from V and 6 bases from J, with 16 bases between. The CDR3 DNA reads TGTGCCAGCAGCGAGGACAGCCCGATACAGACCCAGTACTTC. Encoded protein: CASSEDSPIQTQYF.

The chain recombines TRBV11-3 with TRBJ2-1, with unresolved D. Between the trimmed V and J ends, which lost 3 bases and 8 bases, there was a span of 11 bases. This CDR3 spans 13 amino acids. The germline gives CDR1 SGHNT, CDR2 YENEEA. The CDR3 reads CASSLSQLDEQFF. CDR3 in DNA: TGTGCCAGCAGCTTGTCCCAACTCGATGAGCAGTTCTTC.

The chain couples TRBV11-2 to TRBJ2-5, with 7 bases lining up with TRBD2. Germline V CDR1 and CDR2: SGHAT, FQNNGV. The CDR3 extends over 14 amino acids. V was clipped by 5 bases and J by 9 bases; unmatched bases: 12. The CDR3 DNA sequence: TGTGCCAGCAGCAATCTAGCGGCCTCCAGGGCCCAGTACTTC. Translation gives CASSNLAASRAQYF.

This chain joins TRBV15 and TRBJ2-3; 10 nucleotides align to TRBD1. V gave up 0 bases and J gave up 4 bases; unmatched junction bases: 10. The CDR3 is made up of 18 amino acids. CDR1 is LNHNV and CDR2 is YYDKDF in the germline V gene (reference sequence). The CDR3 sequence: CATSRDWATGGLADTQYF. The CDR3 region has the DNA TGTGCCACCAGCAGAGATTGGGCGACAGGGGGCTTGGCAGATACGCAGTATTTT.

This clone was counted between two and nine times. Written as DNA, the CDR3 is TGCGCCAGCAGCCAAGATGGGAGTCGCGAGCAGTACTTC. Protein product: CASSQDGSREQYF. The chain recombines TRBV4-3 with TRBJ2-7, with TRBD2 as a possible D gene (5 bases). The germline V gene has CDR1 LGHNA and CDR2 YSLEER. Between the trimmed V and J ends, which lost 0 bases and 6 bases, there was a span of 9 bases. This CDR3 is 13 amino acids long.

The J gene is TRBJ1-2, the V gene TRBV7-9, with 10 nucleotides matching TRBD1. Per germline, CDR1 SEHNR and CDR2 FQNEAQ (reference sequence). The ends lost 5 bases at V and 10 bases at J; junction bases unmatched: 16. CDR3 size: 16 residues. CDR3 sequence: CASSAAYNSGQGDYTF. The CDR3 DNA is TGTGCCAGCAGCGCAGCTTACAATTCCGGACAGGGGGACTACACCTTC.